The text below deals with one TCR beta chain. Its antigen is as yet unknown. This sample was included in a study of T cell responses to AZD1222 COVID-19 vaccine. This table comes from immunoSEQ multiplex PCR, and its TCRdb copy is limited to in-frame clones, with some not included. The sample lists 110,000 or so clones, around 89% occurring once. General study results and limits: Sampling that yielded the repertoires occurred only after the peak T cell response. Nearly half of the spike-specific TCRs reportedly recognize variant regions that carry no mutations.

Germline V gene lookup returns CDR1 MNHNS and CDR2 SASEGT. Trimming stripped 3 bases from V and 6 bases from J, with 8 bases between. The CDR3 length is 13 residues. The clonotype originates from an adult who received the AZD1222 COVID-19 vaccine. Sequences were derived from peripheral blood, sampled 28 days after the second AZD1222 dose. The chain recombines TRBV6-1 with TRBJ2-2; the D is unclear. For the CDR3, the DNA is TGTGCCAGCAGTGATTGGCCCCCCGGGGAGCTGTTTTTT. This gives the protein CASSDWPPGELFF.